Listed below are T cell receptor beta chains from one sample, sequenced in a study of CD8 T cells in ankylosing spondylitis. From the 5' RACE reads, TCRdb called clonotypes with MiXCR, one entry per CDR3 protein. The data hold roughly 180,000 distinct CDR3 sequences, with 13% observed a single time. Input material: blood, either unsorted or a sorted T cell fraction (not recorded which). The receptors were gathered from a female donor with ankylosing spondylitis or in good health (not recorded which). Both conserved end residues are part of each CDR3. The D gene is left open where the match is weak. Rows may omit the clone size; those that give it use once, few, many or a size class.

d_call: TRBD1
clone_size: many
v_call: TRBV6-1
cdr3_length: 13
j_call: TRBJ2-4
cdr3_aa: CASRGQGENIQYF
cdr3_nt: TGTGCCAGCAGGGGACAGGGTGAAAACATTCAGTACTTC

d_call: NA
clone_size: many
v_call: TRBV28
cdr3_length: 13
j_call: TRBJ1-5
cdr3_aa: CASSSGFGQPQHF
cdr3_nt: TGTGCCAGCAGTTCCGGCTTCGGTCAGCCCCAGCATTTT

d_call: NA
clone_size: NA
v_call: TRBV7-2
cdr3_length: 14
j_call: TRBJ1-1
cdr3_aa: CASSIGAVNTEAFF
cdr3_nt: TGTGCCAGCAGCATCGGGGCGGTGAACACTGAAGCTTTCTTT

d_call: TRBD1
clone_size: once
v_call: TRBV2
cdr3_length: 14
j_call: TRBJ2-7
cdr3_aa: CASRGTGGQYEQYF
cdr3_nt: TGTGCCAGCAGGGGGACAGGGGGCCAATACGAGCAGTACTTC

d_call: NA
clone_size: many
v_call: TRBV29-1
cdr3_length: 11
j_call: TRBJ2-3
cdr3_aa: CSVVRVGTQYF
cdr3_nt: TGCAGCGTTGTAAGGGTCGGAACGCAGTATTTT

d_call: NA
clone_size: many
v_call: TRBV3-1
cdr3_length: 14
j_call: TRBJ2-7
cdr3_aa: CASSQAVAPYEQYF
cdr3_nt: TGTGCCAGCAGCCAAGCAGTAGCCCCCTACGAGCAGTACTTC

d_call: NA
clone_size: many
v_call: TRBV20-1
cdr3_length: 13
j_call: TRBJ2-7
cdr3_aa: CSASSPGTYEQYF
cdr3_nt: TGCAGTGCTAGTTCGCCAGGCACCTACGAGCAGTACTTC

d_call: NA
clone_size: NA
v_call: TRBV12-3/TRBV12-4
cdr3_length: 15
j_call: TRBJ1-2
cdr3_aa: CASSRTSGSEYGYTF
cdr3_nt: TGTGCCAGCAGTCGAACCTCAGGGAGCGAATATGGCTACACCTTC

d_call: TRBD2
clone_size: many
v_call: TRBV20-1
cdr3_length: 15
j_call: TRBJ2-7
cdr3_aa: CSALPGTSGSYEQYF
cdr3_nt: TGCAGTGCTCTCCCCGGGACTAGCGGATCCTACGAGCAGTACTTC

d_call: TRBD1
clone_size: few
v_call: TRBV5-5
cdr3_length: 15
j_call: TRBJ2-7
cdr3_aa: CASSLQGAYSYEQYF
cdr3_nt: TGTGCCAGCAGCTTACAGGGGGCTTACTCCTACGAGCAGTACTTC

d_call: NA
clone_size: many
v_call: TRBV12-3/TRBV12-4
cdr3_length: 12
j_call: TRBJ2-7
cdr3_aa: CASSSSIYEQYF
cdr3_nt: NA

d_call: TRBD1
clone_size: NA
v_call: TRBV20-1
cdr3_length: 15
j_call: TRBJ2-5
cdr3_aa: CSANSGTGGRETQYF
cdr3_nt: TGCAGTGCCAACTCCGGGACAGGGGGGCGAGAGACCCAGTACTTC

d_call: NA
clone_size: many
v_call: TRBV7-9
cdr3_length: 15
j_call: TRBJ2-1
cdr3_aa: CASSLLSVTYNEQFF
cdr3_nt: TGTGCCAGCAGCTTATTGAGCGTAACCTACAATGAGCAGTTCTTC

d_call: NA
clone_size: many
v_call: TRBV9
cdr3_length: 13
j_call: TRBJ2-1
cdr3_aa: CASSDTPSNEQFF
cdr3_nt: TGTGCCAGCAGCGACACCCCTAGCAATGAGCAGTTCTTC

d_call: TRBD2
clone_size: many
v_call: TRBV5-1
cdr3_length: 16
j_call: TRBJ2-7
cdr3_aa: CASSPGLAGGPNEQYF
cdr3_nt: TGCGCCAGCAGCCCGGGACTAGCGGGAGGGCCCAACGAGCAGTACTTC

d_call: NA
clone_size: many
v_call: TRBV29-1
cdr3_length: 10
j_call: TRBJ1-1
cdr3_aa: CSARTAEAFF
cdr3_nt: TGCAGCGCCAGGACGGCCGAAGCTTTCTTT

d_call: NA
clone_size: once
v_call: TRBV27
cdr3_length: 16
j_call: TRBJ2-5
cdr3_aa: CASSLSLGGPTETQYF
cdr3_nt: TGTGCCAGCAGTTTATCCCTCGGGGGACCGACTGAGACCCAGTACTTC

d_call: TRBD2
clone_size: many
v_call: TRBV20-1
cdr3_length: 14
j_call: TRBJ2-3
cdr3_aa: CSASPAGSTDTQYF
cdr3_nt: TGCAGTGCTAGTCCAGCGGGAAGCACAGATACGCAGTATTTT

d_call: NA
clone_size: few
v_call: TRBV3-1
cdr3_length: 15
j_call: TRBJ1-5
cdr3_aa: CASSQYNGDNQPQHF
cdr3_nt: TGTGCCAGCAGCCAGTATAACGGGGACAATCAGCCCCAGCATTTT

d_call: NA
clone_size: many
v_call: TRBV15
cdr3_length: 14
j_call: TRBJ2-1
cdr3_aa: CATSRDGADNEQFF
cdr3_nt: TGTGCCACCAGCAGAGATGGGGCAGACAATGAGCAGTTCTTC

d_call: NA
clone_size: many
v_call: TRBV24-1
cdr3_length: 15
j_call: TRBJ1-1
cdr3_aa: CASGRTYKLRTEAFF
cdr3_nt: TGTGCCTCGGGTCGAACCTACAAATTGCGCACTGAAGCTTTCTTT

d_call: NA
clone_size: many
v_call: TRBV6-2/TRBV6-3
cdr3_length: 12
j_call: TRBJ2-5
cdr3_aa: CASSDSQETQYF
cdr3_nt: TGTGCCAGCAGTGATTCACAAGAGACCCAGTACTTC

d_call: NA
clone_size: few
v_call: TRBV7-9
cdr3_length: 15
j_call: TRBJ2-1
cdr3_aa: CASPGREPSYNEQFF
cdr3_nt: TGTGCCAGCCCCGGACGGGAGCCTTCCTACAATGAGCAGTTCTTC

d_call: NA
clone_size: many
v_call: TRBV20-1
cdr3_length: 15
j_call: TRBJ1-5
cdr3_aa: CSARVSETGNQPQHF
cdr3_nt: TGCAGTGCTAGAGTTTCAGAGACGGGCAATCAGCCCCAGCATTTT

d_call: TRBD2
clone_size: many
v_call: TRBV20-1
cdr3_length: 15
j_call: TRBJ2-1
cdr3_aa: CSAIAGTSGDNEQFF
cdr3_nt: TGCAGTGCTATTGCCGGGACTAGCGGAGACAATGAGCAGTTCTTC

d_call: TRBD1
clone_size: NA
v_call: TRBV7-3
cdr3_length: 17
j_call: TRBJ1-1
cdr3_aa: CASSLIPQGALNTEAFF
cdr3_nt: TGTGCCAGCAGCCTAATACCTCAGGGGGCGTTGAACACTGAAGCTTTCTTT

d_call: NA
clone_size: NA
v_call: TRBV18
cdr3_length: 14
j_call: TRBJ1-2
cdr3_aa: CASSPPAGRDGYTF
cdr3_nt: TGTGCCAGCTCACCACCGGCGGGGAGGGATGGCTACACCTTC

d_call: TRBD2
clone_size: many
v_call: TRBV12-3/TRBV12-4
cdr3_length: 13
j_call: TRBJ2-7
cdr3_aa: CAISSGASYEQYF
cdr3_nt: TGTGCCATCTCTAGCGGGGCATCCTACGAGCAGTACTTC